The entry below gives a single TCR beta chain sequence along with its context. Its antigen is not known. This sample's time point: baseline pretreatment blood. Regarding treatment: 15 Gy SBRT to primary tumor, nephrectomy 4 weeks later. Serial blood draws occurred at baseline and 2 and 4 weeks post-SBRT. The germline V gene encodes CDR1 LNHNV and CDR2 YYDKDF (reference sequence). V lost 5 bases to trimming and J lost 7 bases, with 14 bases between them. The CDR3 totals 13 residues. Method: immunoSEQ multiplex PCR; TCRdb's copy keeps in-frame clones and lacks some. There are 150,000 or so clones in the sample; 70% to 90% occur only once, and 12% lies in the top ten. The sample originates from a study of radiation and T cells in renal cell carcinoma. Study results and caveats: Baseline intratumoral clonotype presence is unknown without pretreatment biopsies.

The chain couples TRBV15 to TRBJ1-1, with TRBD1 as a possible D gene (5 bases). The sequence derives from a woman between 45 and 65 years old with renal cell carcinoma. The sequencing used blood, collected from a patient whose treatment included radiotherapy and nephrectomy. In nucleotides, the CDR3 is TGTGCCACCAGCCTTCGACGGGGGGTTGAAGCTTTCTTT. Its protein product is CATSLRRGVEAFF.